The 25 T cell receptor beta chains given below trace back to one sample, sequenced in a study of CD8 T cells in ankylosing spondylitis. TCRdb called the 5' RACE reads again in MiXCR, with one record for every CDR3 protein. Of roughly 240,000 distinct CDR3 sequences listed, roughly 32% are singletons. The sequenced sample was blood, either unsorted or a sorted T cell fraction (not recorded which). The receptors shown here come from a male donor with ankylosing spondylitis or in good health (not recorded which).

The CDR3 DNA follows: TGCGCCAGCAGTTTCCTTGTGACAAGTTACGAGCAGTACTTC. Translated: CASSFLVTSYEQYF. The chain joins TRBV5-1 to TRBJ2-7; D is unresolved. The CDR3 length is 14 residues. Trimming pared 5 bases from V and 4 bases from J, leaving 16 bases between. Germline CDR1 is SGHRS and CDR2 is YFSETQ.

In its sample, this clonotype was seen a few times. The chain has TRBV20-1 and TRBJ1-1, with TRBD1 matching 9 bases. Germline assignment: CDR1 DFQATT and CDR2 SNEGSKA (reference sequence). The length of the CDR3 is 14 residues. With 1 base clipped from V and 1 base from J, the junction kept 1 base outside the gene matches. The DNA of the CDR3 is TGCAGTGCTAGAGGGGACAGGGAGAACACTGAAGCTTTCTTT. Translating gives CSARGDRENTEAFF.

This clonotype has more than one count but fewer than ten. The chain has TRBV20-1 and TRBJ1-2; perhaps TRBD1 as D (6 bases). From germline, CDR1 is DFQATT and CDR2 SNEGSKA (reference sequence). The CDR3 is 13 residues long. The ends were cut back, 3 bases at V and 8 bases at J, with 16 bases in the middle. CDR3 residues: CSASRGHLSGYTF. CDR3 sequence (DNA): TGCAGTGCTAGTCGGGGACACCTCTCCGGCTACACCTTC.

In this sample, this clonotype turned up a few times. The chain has TRBV12-3 or TRBV12-4 and TRBJ1-2; tentative D call: TRBD1 (6 bases). V was shortened by 4 bases and J by 7 bases, with 25 bases between the two germline ends. This CDR3 has 17 amino acids. The CDR3 spells CASSSRTTGSSLTGYTF. The CDR3 DNA sequence: TGTGCCAGCAGTTCCAGGACTACAGGGAGCAGTCTGACTGGCTACACCTTC.

This clonotype was found many times. The rearrangement uses TRBV12-3 or TRBV12-4 and TRBJ2-3; TRBD1 might be the D (6 bases). Trimming stripped 5 bases from V and 8 bases from J, with 11 bases between. This CDR3 spans 12 amino acids. The DNA for the CDR3 is TGTGCCAGCAGTCCAACCAGGGGTACGCAGTATTTT. Protein sequence: CASSPTRGTQYF.

The chain joins TRBV12-3 or TRBV12-4 to TRBJ2-1, with D maybe TRBD1 (6 bases). This CDR3 is 13 amino acids long. V was pared by 3 bases and J by 8 bases, with 11 bases between. DNA for the CDR3: TGTGCCAGCAGTTTCGGCAGGGGCGATGAGCAGTTCTTC. It yields the protein CASSFGRGDEQFF.

This clonotype has a handful of counts. The gene calls are TRBV3-1 and TRBJ1-6; a possible D gene is TRBD1 (6 bases). The CDR3 covers 15 residues. Germline CDR1 reads LGHDT; CDR2 reads YNNKEL (reference sequence). V was cut by 1 base and J by 3 bases, with 7 bases left in between. The CDR3, as DNA: TGTGCCAGCAGCCAAGGACAGGACTATAATTCACCCCTCCACTTT. Its translation: CASSQGQDYNSPLHF.

This clonotype was seen ten or more times. The V call is TRBV29-1, the J call TRBJ2-3; a weak D match, TRBD1 (7 bases). The CDR3 sequence is 15 residues long. Germline-derived CDR1 and CDR2 are SQVTM and ANQGSEA. The V end lost 6 bases, the J end lost 4 bases, and 20 bases lay between the germline ends. CDR3 nucleotides: TGCAGCGTAGACTTCAGGGGGGACCGGCCAGATACGCAGTATTTT. Its protein is CSVDFRGDRPDTQYF.

J is TRBJ2-5 and V is TRBV7-9, with D uncertain. This CDR3 is 13 amino acids long. V was cut by 9 bases and J by 5 bases, with 16 bases left in between. Germline V gives CDR1 SEHNR, CDR2 FQNEAQ (reference sequence). The CDR3 spells CASNHTVKETQYF. CDR3 in DNA: TGTGCCAGTAACCATACGGTTAAGGAGACCCAGTACTTC.

The rearrangement uses TRBV6-1 and TRBJ2-7; TRBD2 is a possible D gene (5 bases). The CDR3 runs to 14 residues. Germline V gives CDR1 MNHNS, CDR2 SASEGT. Between the trimmed V and J ends, which lost 7 bases and 0 bases, there was a span of 13 bases. CDR3 sequence reads: CASKEDLSSYEQYF. The CDR3 nucleotides are TGTGCCAGCAAGGAGGATTTGAGCTCCTACGAGCAGTACTTC.

This sequence joins TRBV7-2 and TRBJ2-7; possibly TRBD1 for D (6 bases). The CDR3 totals 13 residues. Between the trimmed V and J ends, which lost 5 bases and 7 bases, there was a span of 15 bases. Germline V gives CDR1 SGHTA, CDR2 FQGNSA. CDR3 sequence: CASSLTNRDEQYF. Written as DNA, the CDR3 is TGTGCCAGCAGCCTAACAAACAGGGATGAGCAGTACTTC.

The J gene is TRBJ2-5, the V gene TRBV20-1, with D possibly matching TRBD2 (6 bases). Germline values: CDR1 DFQATT, CDR2 SNEGSKA (reference sequence). The CDR3 length is 13 residues. With 5 bases removed from V and 5 bases from J, the gap between germline ends came to 15 bases. This CDR3 reads CSALRDSGETQYF. The DNA for the CDR3 is TGCAGTGCTTTACGGGACTCGGGGGAGACCCAGTACTTC.

This chain joins TRBV15 and TRBJ2-1; 7 nucleotides match TRBD1. The length of the CDR3 is 16 residues. Germline assignment: CDR1 LNHNV and CDR2 YYDKDF (reference sequence). V lost 0 bases and J lost 2; bases outside the gene matches: 4. The CDR3 DNA reads as TGTGCCACCAGCAGAGATCGTGGACAGGCCTACAATGAGCAGTTCTTC. Translating it yields CATSRDRGQAYNEQFF. Complete variable domain (other parts from reference TRBV15 and TRBJ2-1): DAMVIQNPRYQVTQFGKPVTLSCSQTLNHNVMYWYQQKSSQAPKLLFHYYDKDFNNEADTPDNFQSRRPNTSFCFLDIRSPGLGDTAMYLCATSRDRGQAYNEQFFGPGTRLTVL.

There are many counts of this clonotype. This chain uses TRBV20-1 with TRBJ2-7; D call uncertain. Between the trimmed V and J ends, which lost 1 base and 2 bases, there was a span of 6 bases. CDR1 is DFQATT and CDR2 is SNEGSKA in the germline V gene (reference sequence). This CDR3 comprises 12 residues. As DNA, the CDR3 is TGCAGTGCTAGAGGAGAAACCTACGAGCAGTACTTC. Translated, it gives CSARGETYEQYF.

V gene TRBV28 combines with J gene TRBJ1-5; D might be TRBD1 (5 bases). Trimming left V 7 bases short and J 2 bases short, with 15 bases between. In germline, CDR1 is MDHEN, CDR2 SYDVKM. CDR3 length: 15 amino acids. The CDR3 is CASIGWGEGNQPQHF. In DNA form, the CDR3 reads TGTGCCAGCATTGGTTGGGGGGAGGGCAATCAGCCCCAGCATTTT.

The chain combines TRBV9 with TRBJ2-1, with 7 positions matching TRBD1. Trimming at V came to 4 bases and at J to 6 bases, leaving 13 bases not matched to a gene. The CDR3 runs to 16 residues. The germline V gene encodes CDR1 SGDLS and CDR2 YYNGEE. The CDR3 spells CASSTSGQVDSNEQFF. The CDR3 nucleotides are TGTGCCAGCAGCACAAGCGGACAGGTAGATAGCAATGAGCAGTTCTTC.

V and J are TRBV6-5 and TRBJ1-2, with TRBD1 as a possible D gene (6 bases). V was trimmed by 2 bases and J by 2 bases, leaving 9 bases between them. CDR3 size: 14 residues. In germline, CDR1 is MNHEY, CDR2 SVGAGI. The CDR3 bases are TGTGCCAGCAGTTACCTGGGGACAAACTATGGCTACACCTTC. Translated, it gives CASSYLGTNYGYTF.

The chain uses TRBV5-6 and TRBJ2-5; TRBD1 agrees at 7 bases. With V trimmed by 4 bases and J by 0 bases, 12 bases remained unmatched. Germline V lookup: CDR1 SGHDT, CDR2 YYEEEE. The CDR3 spans 17 residues. The CDR3 here is CASSVRTGTAYQETQYF. CDR3 DNA sequence: TGTGCCAGCAGCGTCAGAACCGGGACAGCGTACCAAGAGACCCAGTACTTC.

The CDR3 DNA follows: TGTGCCATCAGTGACGGGACAGGATATTTGGGCTACACCTTC. Residues: CAISDGTGYLGYTF. The chain uses TRBV10-3 and TRBJ1-2, with 8 bases aligning to TRBD1. V gave up 3 bases and J gave up 8 bases; unmatched junction bases: 8. This CDR3 has 14 amino acids. Germline V gene data show CDR1 as ENHRY and CDR2 as SYGVKD.

This clonotype was picked up a small number of times. The chain couples TRBV5-6 to TRBJ1-2; 10 nucleotides match TRBD1. Germline CDR1 is SGHDT and CDR2 is YYEEEE. V was pared by 1 base and J by 9 bases, with 6 bases of the junction left unmatched. This CDR3 spans 14 amino acids. In DNA, the CDR3 is TGTGCCAGCAGCTTGAACGGGGACAGGGGAAGCTACACCTTC. Its translation is CASSLNGDRGSYTF.

The sample holds a few counts of this clonotype. The chain joins TRBV12-3 or TRBV12-4 to TRBJ2-7; D unresolved. V lost 1 base and J 0 bases, leaving 13 bases between the germline ends. The CDR3 has 16 amino acids. The CDR3 DNA reads TGTGCCAGCAGTTTAGGGCCAGCTTCCTCCTCCTACGAGCAGTACTTC. Encoded protein: CASSLGPASSSYEQYF.

This clonotype was picked up a small number of times. This chain links TRBV5-5 with TRBJ1-4; 8 nucleotides agree with TRBD1. Trimming at V came to 4 bases and at J to 7 bases, leaving 6 bases not matched to a gene. This CDR3 spans 14 amino acids. Germline V gives CDR1 SGHKS, CDR2 YYEKEE (reference sequence). CDR3 DNA: TGTGCCAGCAGCCTAACAGGGGGAGGTGAAAAACTGTTTTTT. The encoded protein is CASSLTGGGEKLFF.

V gene TRBV7-6 combines with J gene TRBJ2-7; 10 bases match TRBD1. V was pared by 4 bases and J by 5 bases, with 5 bases of the junction left unmatched. Germline V CDR1 and CDR2: SGHVS, FNYEAQ. This CDR3 is 14 amino acids long. This CDR3 is CASSWRGTGDEQYF. The CDR3 nucleotides are TGTGCCAGCAGCTGGCGAGGGACAGGGGACGAGCAGTACTTC.

This clonotype showed up just a few times. The rearrangement uses TRBV12-3 or TRBV12-4 and TRBJ1-2; D is perhaps TRBD1 (5 bases). The V and J ends lost 2 bases and 10 bases respectively, with 11 bases between them. The CDR3 has 12 residues. This CDR3 reads CASSLTGGLYTF. The CDR3, as DNA: TGTGCCAGCAGTTTAACCGGGGGACTCTACACCTTC.

This chain links TRBV28 with TRBJ2-7, with D possibly TRBD1 on 5 matching bases. Germline-derived CDR1 and CDR2 are MDHEN and SYDVKM. V lost 6 bases, J lost 4 bases, and 16 bases lay in between. The CDR3 is 14 amino acids. CDR3 nucleotide sequence: TGTGCCAGCAGGCAGACAGTGTCCGGTTACGAGCAGTACTTC. It encodes CASRQTVSGYEQYF. The full variable domain, in which reference TRBV28 and TRBJ2-7 provide the parts outside the CDR3, is DVKVTQSSRYLVKRTGEKVFLECVQDMDHENMFWYRQDPGLGLRLIYFSYDVKMKEKGDIPEGYSVSREKKERFSLILESASTNQTSMYLCASRQTVSGYEQYFGPGTRLTVT.